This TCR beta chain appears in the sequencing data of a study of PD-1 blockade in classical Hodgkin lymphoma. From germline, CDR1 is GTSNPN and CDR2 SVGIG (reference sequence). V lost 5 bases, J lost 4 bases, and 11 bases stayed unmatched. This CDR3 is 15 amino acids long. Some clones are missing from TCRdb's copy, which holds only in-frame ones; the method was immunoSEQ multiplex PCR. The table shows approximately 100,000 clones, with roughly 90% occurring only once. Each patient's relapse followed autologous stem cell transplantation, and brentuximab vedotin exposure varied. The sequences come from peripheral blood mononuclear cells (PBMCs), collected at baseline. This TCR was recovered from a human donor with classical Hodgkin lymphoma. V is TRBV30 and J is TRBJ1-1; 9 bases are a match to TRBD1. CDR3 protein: CAWETGTGKVTEAFF. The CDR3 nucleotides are TGTGCCTGGGAGACGGGGACAGGGAAGGTCACTGAAGCTTTCTTT.